A selection of T cell receptor beta chains follows, all from one sample in a study of T cell repertoires in cytomegalovirus infection. TCRdb itself ran the reads through MiXCR, one entry per CDR3 protein. This table holds about 310,000 distinct CDR3 sequences, 15% to 20% found once. Input material: PBMCs. These receptors were obtained from a human donor in good health (CMV status not recorded). Some clones in this sample may be carry-over from other donors' samples. The CDR3 runs from the conserved cysteine through the conserved F or W.

cdr3_aa v_call
CASSREGYGQYEQYF TRBV12-3/TRBV12-4
CASSLSGGREQYF TRBV7-2
CASSLNPGSYGYTF TRBV7-2
CASSTRDRENYEQYF TRBV28
CASTLGVGQPQHF TRBV12-3/TRBV12-4
CASTARQAGVDTQYF TRBV5-1
CASSSPSETQYF TRBV28
CASSEQVSGANVLTF TRBV2
CASSLVLNGGYNEKLFF TRBV7-2
CASSQDLPGGYTF TRBV4-2